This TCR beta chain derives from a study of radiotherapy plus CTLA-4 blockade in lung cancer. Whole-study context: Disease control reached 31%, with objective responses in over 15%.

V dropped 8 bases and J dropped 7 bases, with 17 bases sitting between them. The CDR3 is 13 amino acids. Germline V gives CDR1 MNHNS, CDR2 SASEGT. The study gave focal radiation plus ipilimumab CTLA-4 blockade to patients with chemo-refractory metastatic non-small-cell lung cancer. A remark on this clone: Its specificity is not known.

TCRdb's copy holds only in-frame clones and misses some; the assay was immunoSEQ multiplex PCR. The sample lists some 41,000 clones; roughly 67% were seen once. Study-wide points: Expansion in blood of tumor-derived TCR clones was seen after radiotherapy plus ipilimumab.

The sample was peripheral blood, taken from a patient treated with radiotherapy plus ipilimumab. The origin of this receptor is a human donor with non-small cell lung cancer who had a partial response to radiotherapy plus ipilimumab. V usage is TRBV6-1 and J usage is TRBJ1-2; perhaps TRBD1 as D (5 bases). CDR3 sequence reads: CASLPGVSSGYTF. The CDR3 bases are TGTGCCAGCCTCCCGGGGGTATCGAGTGGCTACACCTTC.